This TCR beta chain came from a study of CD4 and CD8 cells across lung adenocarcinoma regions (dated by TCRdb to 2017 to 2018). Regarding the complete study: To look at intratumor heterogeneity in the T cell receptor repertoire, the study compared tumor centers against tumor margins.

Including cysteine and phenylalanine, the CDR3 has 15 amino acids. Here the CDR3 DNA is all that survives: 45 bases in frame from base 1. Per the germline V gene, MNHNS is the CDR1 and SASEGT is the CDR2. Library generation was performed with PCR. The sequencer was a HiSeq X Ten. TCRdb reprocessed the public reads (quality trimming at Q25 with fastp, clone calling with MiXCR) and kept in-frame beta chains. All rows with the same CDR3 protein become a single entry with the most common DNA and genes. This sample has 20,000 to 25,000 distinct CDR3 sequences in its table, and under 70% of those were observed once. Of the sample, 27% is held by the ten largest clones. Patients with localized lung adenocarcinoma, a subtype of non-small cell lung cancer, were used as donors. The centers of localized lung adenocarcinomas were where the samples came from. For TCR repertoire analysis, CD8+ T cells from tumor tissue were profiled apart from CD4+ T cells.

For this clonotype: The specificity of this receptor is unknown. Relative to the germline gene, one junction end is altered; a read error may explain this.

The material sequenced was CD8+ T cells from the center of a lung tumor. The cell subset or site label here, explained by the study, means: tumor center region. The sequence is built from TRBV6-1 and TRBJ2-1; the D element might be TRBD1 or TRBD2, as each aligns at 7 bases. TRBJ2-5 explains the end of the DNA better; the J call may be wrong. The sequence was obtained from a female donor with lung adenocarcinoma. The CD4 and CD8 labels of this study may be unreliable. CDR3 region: CARGPGGGDQEIQYF. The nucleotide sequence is TGTGCCAGGGGGCCAGGGGGGGGTGACCAAGAGATCCAGTACTTC.